These T cell receptor beta chains were read from a single sample in a study of tissue T cells after allogeneic stem cell transplantation. TCRdb's copy holds only in-frame clones and misses some; the assay was immunoSEQ multiplex PCR. The table lists 25,000 or so clones, around 90% of them singletons. Sequenced material: blood, taken before transplantation. These receptor sequences come from a male donor older than 55 who later had graft-versus-host disease after an allogeneic stem cell transplant. CDR3s include the opening cysteine and the closing phenylalanine or tryptophan. The D gene is left open where the match is weak. Size is omitted from some rows. Given values are once, few, many or a class for expanded clones.

>TRBD1|TRBJ2-7|NA|TRBV11-3
TGTGCCAGCAGCCCCGGGACAGGGGCTACCTACGAGCAGTACTTC
CASSPGTGATYEQYF
>NA|TRBJ1-4|NA|TRBV6-6
TGTGCCAGCAGCACTAAAAACTTTAATGAAAAACTGTTTTTT
CASSTKNFNEKLFF
>NA|TRBJ1-2|NA|TRBV7-8
TGTGCCAGCAGCCCCGGAAGCATTAACTATGGCTACACCTTC
CASSPGSINYGYTF
>TRBD1|TRBJ1-2|NA|TRBV12-3/TRBV12-4
TGTGCCAGCAGAGGACAGGGGAACTATGGCTACACCTTC
CASRGQGNYGYTF
>TRBD1|TRBJ2-3|NA|TRBV28
TGTGCCAGCAGTCCGCGGACAGGGGGCATATTCAGTACGCAGTATTTT
CASSPRTGGIFSTQYF
>NA|TRBJ1-4|NA|TRBV7-9
TGTGCCAGCAGCTGGGGAAGTAATGAAAAACTGTTTTTT
CASSWGSNEKLFF
>TRBD2|TRBJ2-6|once|TRBV24-1
TGTGCCACCAGTCCGGGGGGGTTAGGCTCTGGGGCCAACGTCCTGACTTTC
CATSPGGLGSGANVLTF
>NA|TRBJ1-5|once|TRBV19
TGTGCCAGTAGTATACTCCCCCGTATTAGCAATCAGCCCCAGCATTTT
CASSILPRISNQPQHF
>TRBD1|TRBJ1-5|NA|TRBV7-2
TGTGCCAGCAGCTTACTAGGGGGCGTAGGGCAGCCCCAGCATTTT
CASSLLGGVGQPQHF
>NA|TRBJ2-5|NA|TRBV1
TGCACCAGCAGCCAAGCTGTTCTTGGGGAGACCCAGTACTTC
CTSSQAVLGETQYF
>NA|TRBJ1-2|NA|TRBV9
TGTGCCAGCAGCGAACAGGGTAGGGGCTACACCTTC
CASSEQGRGYTF
>TRBD1|TRBJ2-7|NA|TRBV9
TGTGCCAGCAGCCCCCAGGGGGGACAGGGTAGATACGAGCAGTACTTC
CASSPQGGQGRYEQYF
>TRBD1|TRBJ2-3|NA|TRBV6-2/TRBV6-3
TGTGCCAGCAGCCTAAAGTGGGACAGGGTAGATACGCAGTATTTT
CASSLKWDRVDTQYF
>TRBD2|TRBJ2-1|NA|TRBV7-8
TGTGCCAGCAGCTTAGCGGGGAGTCTCACCGGACTAGCGGGAGTCTCCTACAATGAGCAGTTCTTC
CASSLAGSLTGLAGVSYNEQFF
>TRBD1|TRBJ2-1|NA|TRBV29-1
TGCAGCGTTGCCGGACAGGGAGGCCATGAGCAGTTCTTC
CSVAGQGGHEQFF
>NA|TRBJ1-2|NA|TRBV28
TGTGCCAGCAGTTCTAAGGTGGGCTACACCTTC
CASSSKVGYTF
>NA|TRBJ1-1|NA|TRBV6-2/TRBV6-3
TGTGCCAGCAGTTACTCGAGATATCGGGAACGTAGCACTGAAGCTTTCTTT
CASSYSRYRERSTEAFF
>NA|TRBJ2-4|NA|TRBV3-1/TRBV3-2
TGTGCCAGCAGCGGTGACGCTCCCATTTGCAAAAAAAACATTCAGTACTTC
CASSGDAPICKKNIQYF
>TRBD1|TRBJ2-7|once|TRBV6-1
TGTGCCAGCAGTGAGCAGGGGGTGCTGTACGAGCAGTACTTC
CASSEQGVLYEQYF
>NA|TRBJ2-7|few|TRBV20-1
TGCAGTGCTAGAGCTGTGGGACAGCAGTACTTC
CSARAVGQQYF
>NA|TRBJ2-3|NA|TRBV4-1
TGCGCCAGCAGCCAAGGAACAGGGCGCGATACGCAGTATTTT
CASSQGTGRDTQYF
>NA|TRBJ2-4|NA|TRBV6-2/TRBV6-3
TGTGCCAGCAGTCGCTCGGACAGTCTAGCCAAAAACATTCAGTACTTC
CASSRSDSLAKNIQYF
>NA|TRBJ2-3|NA|TRBV14
TGTGCCAGCGGCAATACCAGGGTTACGCAGTATTTT
CASGNTRVTQYF
>TRBD2|TRBJ2-5|NA|TRBV3-1/TRBV3-2
TGTGCCAGCAGCCAAGGGCTCAGCGGGGGGGTTTCAGAGACCCAGTACTTC
CASSQGLSGGVSETQYF
>NA|TRBJ1-5|NA|TRBV19
TGTGCCAGTAGTATAGGGCAGGGTCGCCAGCCCCAGCATTTT
CASSIGQGRQPQHF
>TRBD2|TRBJ2-2|NA|TRBV24-1
TGTGCCACCAGTGATTTGGAGGCGGGAGTGGGCGGGGAGCTGTTTTTT
CATSDLEAGVGGELFF
>TRBD2|TRBJ2-7|NA|TRBV18
TGTGCCAGCTCACAAACACGGACTAGCTACCACGAGCAGTACTTC
CASSQTRTSYHEQYF
>NA|TRBJ2-2|NA|TRBV11-3
TGTGCCAGCAGCTCCCCGGTCGGGTTGAGCACCGGGGAGCTGTTTTTT
CASSSPVGLSTGELFF
>TRBD1|TRBJ2-5|NA|TRBV2
TGTGCCAGCAGTGTGGACAGGGTAGAGACCCAGTACTTC
CASSVDRVETQYF